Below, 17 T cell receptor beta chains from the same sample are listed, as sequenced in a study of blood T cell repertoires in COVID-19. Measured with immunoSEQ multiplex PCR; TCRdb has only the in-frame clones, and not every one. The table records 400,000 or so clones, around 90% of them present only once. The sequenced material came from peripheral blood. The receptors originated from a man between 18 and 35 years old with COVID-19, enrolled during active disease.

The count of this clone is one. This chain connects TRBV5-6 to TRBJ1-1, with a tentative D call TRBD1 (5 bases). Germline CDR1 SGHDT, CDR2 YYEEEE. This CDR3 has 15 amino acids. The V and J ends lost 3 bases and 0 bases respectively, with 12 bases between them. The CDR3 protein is CASSSKTDMNTEAFF. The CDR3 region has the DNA TGTGCCAGCAGCTCAAAGACAGACATGAACACTGAAGCTTTCTTT.

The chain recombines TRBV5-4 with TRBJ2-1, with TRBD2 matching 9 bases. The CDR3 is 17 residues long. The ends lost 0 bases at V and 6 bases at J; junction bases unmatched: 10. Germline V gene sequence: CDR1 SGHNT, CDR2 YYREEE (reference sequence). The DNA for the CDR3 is TGTGCCAGCAGCTTGGGTTTGGCGGGAGGGCAGGCCAATGAGCAGTTCTTC. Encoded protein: CASSLGLAGGQANEQFF.

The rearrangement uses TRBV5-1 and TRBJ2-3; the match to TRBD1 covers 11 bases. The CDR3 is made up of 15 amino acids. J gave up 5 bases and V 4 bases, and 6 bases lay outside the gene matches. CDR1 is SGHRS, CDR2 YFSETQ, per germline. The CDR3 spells CASSPPGTGGDTQYF. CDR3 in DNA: TGCGCCAGCAGCCCCCCTGGGACAGGGGGAGATACGCAGTATTTT.

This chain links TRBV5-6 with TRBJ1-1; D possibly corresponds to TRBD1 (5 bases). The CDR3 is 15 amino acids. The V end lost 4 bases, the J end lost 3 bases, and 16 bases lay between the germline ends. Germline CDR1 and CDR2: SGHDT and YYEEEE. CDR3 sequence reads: CASSPGQGRDTEAFF. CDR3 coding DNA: TGTGCCAGCAGCCCGGGCCAGGGAAGGGACACTGAAGCTTTCTTT.

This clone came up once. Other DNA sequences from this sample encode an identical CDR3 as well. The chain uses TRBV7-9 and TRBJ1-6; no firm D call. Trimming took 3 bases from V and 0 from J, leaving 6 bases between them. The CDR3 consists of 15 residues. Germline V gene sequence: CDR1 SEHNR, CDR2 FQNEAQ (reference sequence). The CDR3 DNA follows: TGTGCCAGCAGCTTTGGCAGCTCCTATAATTCACCCCTCCACTTT. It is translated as CASSFGSSYNSPLHF.

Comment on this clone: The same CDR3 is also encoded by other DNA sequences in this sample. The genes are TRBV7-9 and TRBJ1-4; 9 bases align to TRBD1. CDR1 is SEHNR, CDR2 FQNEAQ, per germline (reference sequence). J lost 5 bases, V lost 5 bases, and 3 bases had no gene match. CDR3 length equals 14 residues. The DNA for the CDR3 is TGTGCCAGCAGCGCGACAGGGGGGAATGAAAAACTGTTTTTT. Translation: CASSATGGNEKLFF.

This CDR3 is CASSLVGGSVTDTQYF. The DNA for the CDR3 is TGTGCCAGCAGCTTAGTAGGGGGTTCCGTCACAGATACGCAGTATTTT. The chain recombines TRBV13 with TRBJ2-3; D perhaps matches TRBD1 (6 bases). Germline V gives CDR1 PRHDT, CDR2 FYEKMQ (reference sequence). The V gene lost 1 base and the J gene lost 2 bases, with 13 bases spanning the gap. This CDR3 has 16 residues.

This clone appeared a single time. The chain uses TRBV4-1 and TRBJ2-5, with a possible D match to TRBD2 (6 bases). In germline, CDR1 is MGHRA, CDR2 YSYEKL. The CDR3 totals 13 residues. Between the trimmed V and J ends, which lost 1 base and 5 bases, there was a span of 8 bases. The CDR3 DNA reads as TGCGCCAGCAGCCAAGTAGGGAGGGAGACCCAGTACTTC. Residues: CASSQVGRETQYF.

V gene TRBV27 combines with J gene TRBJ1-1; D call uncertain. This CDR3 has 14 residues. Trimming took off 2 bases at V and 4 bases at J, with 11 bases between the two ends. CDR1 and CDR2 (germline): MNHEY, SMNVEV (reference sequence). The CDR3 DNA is TGTGCCAGCAGTTTAAGAGGTTCCACCACTGAAGCTTTCTTT. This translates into CASSLRGSTTEAFF.

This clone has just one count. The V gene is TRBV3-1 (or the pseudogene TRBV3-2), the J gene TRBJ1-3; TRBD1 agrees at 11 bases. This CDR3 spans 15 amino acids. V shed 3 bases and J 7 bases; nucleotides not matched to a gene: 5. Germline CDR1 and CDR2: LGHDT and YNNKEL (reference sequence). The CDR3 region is CASSQPGQGGNTIYF. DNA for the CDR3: TGTGCCAGCAGCCAGCCGGGACAGGGGGGGAACACCATATATTTT.

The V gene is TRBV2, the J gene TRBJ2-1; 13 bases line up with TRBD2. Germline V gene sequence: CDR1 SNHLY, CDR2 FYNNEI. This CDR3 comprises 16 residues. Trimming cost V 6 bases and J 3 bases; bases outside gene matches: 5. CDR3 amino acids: CASRGLAGVSYNEQFF. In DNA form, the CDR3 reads TGTGCCAGCAGAGGACTAGCGGGAGTCAGCTACAATGAGCAGTTCTTC. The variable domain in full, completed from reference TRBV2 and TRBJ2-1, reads EPEVTQTPSHQVTQMGQEVILRCVPISNHLYFYWYRQILGQKVEFLVSFYNNEISEKSEIFDDQFSVERPDGSNFTLKIRSTKLEDSAMYFCASRGLAGVSYNEQFFGPGTRLTVL.

DNA for the CDR3: TGTGCCAGCTCTGGGGGACTAGCGGTCCAAGAGACCCAGTACTTC. It specifies CASSGGLAVQETQYF. The rearrangement joins TRBV18 to TRBJ2-5; 11 bases line up with TRBD2. The V segment lost 6 bases and the J segment 1 base; nucleotides outside the gene matches: 4. The CDR3 extends over 15 amino acids. Germline V gene data show CDR1 as KGHSH and CDR2 as LQKENI.

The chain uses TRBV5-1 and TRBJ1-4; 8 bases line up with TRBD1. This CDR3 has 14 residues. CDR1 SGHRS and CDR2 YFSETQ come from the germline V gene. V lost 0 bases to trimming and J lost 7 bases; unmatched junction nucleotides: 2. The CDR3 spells CASSLDRGFEKLFF. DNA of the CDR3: TGCGCCAGCAGCTTGGACAGGGGGTTTGAAAAACTGTTTTTT.

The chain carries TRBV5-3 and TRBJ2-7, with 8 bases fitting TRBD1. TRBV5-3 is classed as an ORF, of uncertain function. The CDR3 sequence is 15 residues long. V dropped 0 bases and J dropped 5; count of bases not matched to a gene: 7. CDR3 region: CARSLAGGESHEQYF. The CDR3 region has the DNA TGTGCCAGAAGCTTGGCAGGGGGCGAGTCCCACGAGCAGTACTTC.

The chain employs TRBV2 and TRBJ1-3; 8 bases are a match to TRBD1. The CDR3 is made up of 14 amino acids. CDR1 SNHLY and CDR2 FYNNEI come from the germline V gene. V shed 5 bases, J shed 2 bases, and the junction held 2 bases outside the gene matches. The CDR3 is CASSQQGAGNTIYF. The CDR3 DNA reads TGTGCCAGCAGTCAACAGGGGGCTGGAAACACCATATATTTT.

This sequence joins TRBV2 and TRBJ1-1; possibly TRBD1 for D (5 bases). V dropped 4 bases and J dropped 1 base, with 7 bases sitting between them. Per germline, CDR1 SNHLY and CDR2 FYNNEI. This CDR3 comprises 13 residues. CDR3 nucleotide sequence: TGTGCCAGCAGTGTCGGGGGGAACACTGAAGCTTTCTTT. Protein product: CASSVGGNTEAFF. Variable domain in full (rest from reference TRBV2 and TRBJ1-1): EPEVTQTPSHQVTQMGQEVILRCVPISNHLYFYWYRQILGQKVEFLVSFYNNEISEKSEIFDDQFSVERPDGSNFTLKIRSTKLEDSAMYFCASSVGGNTEAFFGQGTRLTVV.

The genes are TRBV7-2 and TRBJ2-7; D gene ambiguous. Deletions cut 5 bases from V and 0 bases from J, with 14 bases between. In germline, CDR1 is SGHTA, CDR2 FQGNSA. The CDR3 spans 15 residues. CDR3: CASSQAGGSSYEQYF. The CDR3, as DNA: TGTGCCAGCAGCCAAGCTGGCGGTAGCTCCTACGAGCAGTACTTC.